Described below is a single TCR beta chain sequence and its context. Antigen specificity is unknown. Losses at the gene ends were 4 bases for V and 3 bases for J; bases not matched to a gene: 4. From germline, CDR1 is KGHSH and CDR2 LQKENI. The CDR3 is made up of 14 amino acids. Repertoires were generated with immunoSEQ multiplex PCR, while TCRdb's copy carries only in-frame clones and drops some. The profile shows roughly 270,000 clones, around 87% of them singletons. The treatment denotes: 19 received Ad26.COV2.S at low or high dose, single or two shots; roughly five received placebo; per-sample allocation not given. Samples were taken on day 63 after the first vaccine or placebo injection. Immunization relied on an Ad26 vector, which expressed Wuhan-strain SARS-CoV-2 spike. The data stem from a study of Ad26.COV2.S vaccination and SARS-CoV-2 variants. Study summary: Donor got 5x10^10 or 1x10^11 viral particles of Ad26.COV2.S. General observations from the study: Placebo recipients trailed vaccine recipients in spike-specific TCR breadth.

The sequences come from peripheral blood, collected in a trial of Ad26.COV2.S vaccine versus placebo. The chain couples TRBV18 to TRBJ2-7, with TRBD2 identical over 9 bases. The origin of this receptor is a person aged 18 to 59 who received the Ad26.COV2.S COVID-19 vaccine or a placebo. CDR3 nucleotide sequence: TGTGCCAGCTCACAGGCTAGCGGGAACTACGAGCAGTACTTC. Protein: CASSQASGNYEQYF.